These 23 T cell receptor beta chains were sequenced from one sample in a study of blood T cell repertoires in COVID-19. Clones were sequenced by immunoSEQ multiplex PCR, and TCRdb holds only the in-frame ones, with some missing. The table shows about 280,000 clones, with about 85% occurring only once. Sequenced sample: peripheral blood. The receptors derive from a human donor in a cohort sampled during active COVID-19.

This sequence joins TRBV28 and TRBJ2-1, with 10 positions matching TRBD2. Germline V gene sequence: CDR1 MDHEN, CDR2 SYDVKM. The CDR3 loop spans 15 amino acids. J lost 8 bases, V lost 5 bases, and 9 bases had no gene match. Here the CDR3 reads CASSPRRAGGDEQFF. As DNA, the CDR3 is TGTGCCAGCAGTCCTCGGCGAGCGGGAGGGGATGAGCAGTTCTTC.

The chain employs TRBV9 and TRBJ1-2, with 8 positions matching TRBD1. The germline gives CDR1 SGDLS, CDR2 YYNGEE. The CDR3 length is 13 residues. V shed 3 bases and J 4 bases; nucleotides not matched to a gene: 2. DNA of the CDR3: TGTGCCAGCAGCGCACAGGGGGGCTATGGCTACACCTTC. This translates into CASSAQGGYGYTF. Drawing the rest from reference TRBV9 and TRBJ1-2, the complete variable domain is DSGVTQTPKHLITATGQRVTLRCSPRSGDLSVYWYQQSLDQGLQFLIQYYNGEERAKGNILERFSAQQFPDLHSELNLSSLELGDSALYFCASSAQGGYGYTFGSGTRLTVV.

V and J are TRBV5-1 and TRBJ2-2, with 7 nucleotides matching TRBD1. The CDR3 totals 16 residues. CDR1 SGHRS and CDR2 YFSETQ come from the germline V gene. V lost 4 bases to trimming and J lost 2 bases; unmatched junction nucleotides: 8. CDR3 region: CASSPGQAINTGELFF. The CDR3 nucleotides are TGCGCCAGCAGCCCAGGACAGGCGATAAACACCGGGGAGCTGTTTTTT.

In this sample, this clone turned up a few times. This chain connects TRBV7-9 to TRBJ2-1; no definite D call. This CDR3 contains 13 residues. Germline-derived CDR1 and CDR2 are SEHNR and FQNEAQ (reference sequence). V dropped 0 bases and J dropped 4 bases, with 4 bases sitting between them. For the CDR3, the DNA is TGTGCCAGCAGCTTAGCGAGTTACAATGAGCAGTTCTTC. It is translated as CASSLASYNEQFF.

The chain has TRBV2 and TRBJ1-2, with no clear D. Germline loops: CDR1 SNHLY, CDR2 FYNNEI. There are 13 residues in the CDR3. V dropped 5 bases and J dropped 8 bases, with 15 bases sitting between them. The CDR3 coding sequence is TGTGCCAGCAGTCTGGGCCCCCTCGGAGGCTACACCTTC. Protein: CASSLGPLGGYTF.

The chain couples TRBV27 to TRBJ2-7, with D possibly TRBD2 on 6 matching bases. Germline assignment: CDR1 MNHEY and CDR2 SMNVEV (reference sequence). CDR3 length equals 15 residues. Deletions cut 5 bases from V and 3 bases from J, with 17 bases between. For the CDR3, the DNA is TGTGCCAGCAGTCCCGCGGGACTGACCCACTACGAGCAGTACTTC. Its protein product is CASSPAGLTHYEQYF.

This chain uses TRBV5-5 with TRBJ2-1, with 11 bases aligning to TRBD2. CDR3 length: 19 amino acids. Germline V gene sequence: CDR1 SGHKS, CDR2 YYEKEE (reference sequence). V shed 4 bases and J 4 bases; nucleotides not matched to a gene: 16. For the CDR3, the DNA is TGTGCCAGCAGCCTCACCGGGACTAGCGGACACAGCAAGTACAATGAGCAGTTCTTC. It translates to CASSLTGTSGHSKYNEQFF.

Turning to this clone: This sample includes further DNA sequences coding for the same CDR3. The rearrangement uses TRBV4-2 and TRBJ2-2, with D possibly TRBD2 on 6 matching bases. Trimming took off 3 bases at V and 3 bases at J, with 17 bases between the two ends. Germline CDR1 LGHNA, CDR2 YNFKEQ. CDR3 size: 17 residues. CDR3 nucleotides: TGTGCCAGCAGCCAGTTTTCTGGTGGGGGGTACACCGGGGAGCTGTTTTTT. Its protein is CASSQFSGGGYTGELFF.

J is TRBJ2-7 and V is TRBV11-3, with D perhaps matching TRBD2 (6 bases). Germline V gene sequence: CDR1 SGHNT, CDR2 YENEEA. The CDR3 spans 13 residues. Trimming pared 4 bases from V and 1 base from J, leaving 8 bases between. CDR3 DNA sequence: TGTGCCAGCAGCTACGGGGGATCCTACGAGCAGTACTTC. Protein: CASSYGGSYEQYF.

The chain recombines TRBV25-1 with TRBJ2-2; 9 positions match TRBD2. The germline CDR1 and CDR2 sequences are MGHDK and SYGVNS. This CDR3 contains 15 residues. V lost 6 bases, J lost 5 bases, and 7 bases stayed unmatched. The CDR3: CASRASGIGTGELFF. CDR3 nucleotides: TGTGCCAGCAGGGCTAGCGGGATCGGAACCGGGGAGCTGTTTTTT.

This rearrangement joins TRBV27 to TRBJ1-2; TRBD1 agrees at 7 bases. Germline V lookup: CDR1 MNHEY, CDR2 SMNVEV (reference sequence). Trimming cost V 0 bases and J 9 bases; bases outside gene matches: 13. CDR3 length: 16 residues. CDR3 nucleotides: TGTGCCAGCAGTTTATCGACCCCAACGACAGGGTTCAGCTACACCTTC. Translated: CASSLSTPTTGFSYTF.

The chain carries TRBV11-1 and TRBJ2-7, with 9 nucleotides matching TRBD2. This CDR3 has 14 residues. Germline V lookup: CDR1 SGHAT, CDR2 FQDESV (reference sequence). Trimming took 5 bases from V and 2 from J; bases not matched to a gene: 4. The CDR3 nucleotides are TGTGCCAGCAGCCCCAGCGGGGGGACCTACGAGCAGTACTTC. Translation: CASSPSGGTYEQYF.

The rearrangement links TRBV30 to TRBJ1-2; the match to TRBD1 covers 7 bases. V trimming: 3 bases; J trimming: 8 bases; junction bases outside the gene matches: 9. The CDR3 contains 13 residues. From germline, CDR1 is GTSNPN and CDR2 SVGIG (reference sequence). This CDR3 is CAWRTTGAGGYTF. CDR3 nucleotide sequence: TGTGCCTGGAGAACTACAGGGGCCGGGGGCTACACCTTC.

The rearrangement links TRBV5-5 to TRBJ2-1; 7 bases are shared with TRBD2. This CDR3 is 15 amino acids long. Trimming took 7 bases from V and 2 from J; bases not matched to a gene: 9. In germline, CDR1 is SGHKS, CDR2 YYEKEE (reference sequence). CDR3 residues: CASAPLADTYNEQFF. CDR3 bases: TGTGCCAGCGCGCCCCTAGCGGATACCTACAATGAGCAGTTCTTC.

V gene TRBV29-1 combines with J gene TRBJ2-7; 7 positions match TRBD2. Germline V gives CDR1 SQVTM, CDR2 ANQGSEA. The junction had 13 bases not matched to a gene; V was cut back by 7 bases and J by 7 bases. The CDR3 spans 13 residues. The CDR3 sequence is CSAFGAGEGEQYF. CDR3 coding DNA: TGCAGCGCCTTCGGCGCGGGGGAGGGGGAGCAGTACTTC.

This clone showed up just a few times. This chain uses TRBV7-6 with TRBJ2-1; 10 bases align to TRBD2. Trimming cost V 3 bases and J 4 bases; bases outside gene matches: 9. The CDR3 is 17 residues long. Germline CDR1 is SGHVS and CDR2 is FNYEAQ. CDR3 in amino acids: CASSFLAGADAYNEQFF. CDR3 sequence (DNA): TGTGCCAGCAGCTTCCTAGCGGGAGCAGATGCTTACAATGAGCAGTTCTTC.

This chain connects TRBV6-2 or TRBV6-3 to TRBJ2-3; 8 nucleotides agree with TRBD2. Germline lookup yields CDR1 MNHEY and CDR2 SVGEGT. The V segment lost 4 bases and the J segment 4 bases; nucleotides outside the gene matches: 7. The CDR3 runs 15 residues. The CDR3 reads CASSSAGGIADTQYF. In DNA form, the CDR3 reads TGTGCCAGCAGTTCCGCGGGAGGTATCGCAGATACGCAGTATTTT.

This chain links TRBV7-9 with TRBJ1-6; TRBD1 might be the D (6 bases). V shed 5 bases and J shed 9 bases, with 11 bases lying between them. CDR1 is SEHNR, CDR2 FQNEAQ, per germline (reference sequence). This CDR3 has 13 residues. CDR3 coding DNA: TGTGCCAGCAGCGTGGACAGTTTTTCACCCCTCCACTTT. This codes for CASSVDSFSPLHF. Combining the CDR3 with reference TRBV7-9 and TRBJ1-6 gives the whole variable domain DTGVSQNPRHKITKRGQNVTFRCDPISEHNRLYWYRQTLGQGPEFLTYFQNEAQLEKSRLLSDRFSAERPKGSFSTLEIQRTEQGDSAMYLCASSVDSFSPLHFGNGTRLTVT.

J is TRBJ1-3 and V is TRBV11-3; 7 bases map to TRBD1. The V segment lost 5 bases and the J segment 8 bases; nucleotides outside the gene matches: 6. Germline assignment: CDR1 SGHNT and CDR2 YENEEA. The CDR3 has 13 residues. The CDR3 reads CASSHNQGDTIYF. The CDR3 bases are TGTGCCAGCAGCCACAACCAGGGGGACACCATATATTTT. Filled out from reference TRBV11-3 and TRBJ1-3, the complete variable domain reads EAGVVQSPRYKIIEKKQPVAFWCNPISGHNTLYWYLQNLGQGPELLIRYENEEAVDDSQLPKDRFSAERLKGVDSTLKIQPAELGDSAVYLCASSHNQGDTIYFGEGSWLTVV.

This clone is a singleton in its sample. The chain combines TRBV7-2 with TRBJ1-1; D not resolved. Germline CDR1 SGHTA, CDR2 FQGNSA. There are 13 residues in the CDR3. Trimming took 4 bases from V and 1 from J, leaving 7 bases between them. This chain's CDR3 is CASSSHKNTEAFF. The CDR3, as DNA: TGTGCCAGCAGCTCCCACAAGAACACTGAAGCTTTCTTT.

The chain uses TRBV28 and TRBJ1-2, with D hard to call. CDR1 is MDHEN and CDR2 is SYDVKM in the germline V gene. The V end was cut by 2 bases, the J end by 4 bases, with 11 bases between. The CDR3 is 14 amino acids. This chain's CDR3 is CASSLGGPFYGYTF. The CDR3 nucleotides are TGTGCCAGCAGTTTAGGAGGCCCATTCTATGGCTACACCTTC.

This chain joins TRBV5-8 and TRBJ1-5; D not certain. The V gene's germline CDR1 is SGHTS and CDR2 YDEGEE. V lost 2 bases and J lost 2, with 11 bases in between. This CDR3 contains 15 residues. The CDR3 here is CASSFLGTGNQPQHF. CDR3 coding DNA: TGTGCCAGCAGCTTCCTAGGTACCGGCAATCAGCCCCAGCATTTT.

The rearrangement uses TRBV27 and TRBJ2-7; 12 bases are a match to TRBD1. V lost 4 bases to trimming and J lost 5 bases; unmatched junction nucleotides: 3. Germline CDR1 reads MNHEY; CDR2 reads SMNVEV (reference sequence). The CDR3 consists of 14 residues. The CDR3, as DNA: TGTGCCAGCAGTTGGGGGACAGGGGGCAACGAGCAGTACTTC. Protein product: CASSWGTGGNEQYF.